This TCR beta chain was observed in a study of control samples from healthy donors and cancer patients. Produced via immunoSEQ multiplex PCR; TCRdb's table is partial and in-frame only. The sample yields 110,000 or so clones, 75% to 90% seen once. The receptor's source is a woman aged 45 to 65 in good health. The sequenced sample consisted of blood.

CDR3 region: CASSETGDTYNEQFF. Written as DNA, the CDR3 is TGTGCCAGCAGTGAAACAGGGGATACTTACAATGAGCAGTTCTTC. The rearrangement uses TRBV25-1 and TRBJ2-1, with 7 bases lining up with TRBD1. The CDR3 totals 15 residues. CDR1 and CDR2 (germline): MGHDK, SYGVNS. V trimming: 2 bases; J trimming: 4 bases; junction bases outside the gene matches: 5.